One sample yielded the 24 T cell receptor beta chains listed below, sequenced in a study of blood T cell repertoires in COVID-19 (dated by TCRdb to the early 2020s). Library method: the immunoSEQ multiplex PCR assay. The immuneACCESS repertoire file appears here via TCRdb, limited to in-frame rearrangements. These files lack a portion of the clones; in checked studies, under half of the deficit traces to unresolved V genes, and the cause of the others is not known. The sample yields 300,000 to 400,000 clones; more than 90% were counted once. Of the sample, around 3.9% falls within the top ten clones. Sequences were obtained from PBMCs or T cells enriched from blood (not recorded which). Receptors were obtained from a woman aged 25 to 39 who had been exposed to COVID-19.

The table lists this clone with a count of one. V usage is TRBV13 and J usage is TRBJ1-2; 8 nucleotides match TRBD1. The CDR3 is made up of 17 amino acids. CDR1 is PRHDT and CDR2 is FYEKMQ in the germline V gene (reference sequence). V gave up 2 bases and J gave up 4 bases; unmatched junction bases: 12. In nucleotides, the CDR3 is TGTGCCAGCAGCTTATGGACAGGGCGAACGAACCTCTATGGCTACACCTTC. This translates into CASSLWTGRTNLYGYTF.

The V and J genes are TRBV5-3 and TRBJ1-2, with TRBD1 matching 9 bases. TRBV5-3 is designated an ORF whose function remains uncertain. The CDR3 is 16 amino acids. The junction had 6 bases not matched to a gene; V was cut back by 0 bases and J by 3 bases. The CDR3 region is CARSLGTGEGDYGYTF. CDR3 nucleotides: TGTGCCAGAAGCTTGGGGACAGGGGAAGGAGACTATGGCTACACCTTC.

Remarks on this clone: At the DNA level, this CDR3 is encoded by other sequences in the same sample as well. The gene calls are TRBV5-1 and TRBJ2-7, with 11 bases identical to TRBD1. This CDR3 contains 14 residues. The germline CDR1 and CDR2 sequences are SGHRS and YFSETQ. J was trimmed by 4 bases and V by 2 bases; bases with no gene match: 2. In DNA, the CDR3 is TGCGCCAGCAGCTTAGGGACAGGGGGATACGAGCAGTACTTC. This encodes CASSLGTGGYEQYF.

The V and J genes are TRBV3-1 (or the pseudogene TRBV3-2) and TRBJ2-1; TRBD2 matches at 8 bases. J was trimmed by 3 bases and V by 0 bases; bases with no gene match: 4. The V gene's germline CDR1 is LGHDT and CDR2 YNNKEL (reference sequence). The CDR3 extends over 16 amino acids. The CDR3 reads CASSQEGAGDYNEQFF. The CDR3 DNA follows: TGTGCCAGCAGCCAAGAGGGAGCGGGGGACTACAATGAGCAGTTCTTC.

The J gene is TRBJ1-6, the V gene TRBV9, with TRBD1 matching 9 bases. Trimming at V came to 4 bases and at J to 8 bases, leaving 7 bases not matched to a gene. This CDR3 is built from 15 residues. The V gene's germline CDR1 is SGDLS and CDR2 YYNGEE. The CDR3: CASSMRQGVDSPLHF. Here the CDR3 DNA reads TGTGCCAGCAGCATGCGACAGGGGGTTGATTCACCCCTCCACTTT.

V and J are TRBV5-5 and TRBJ2-5; maybe TRBD2 (6 bases). In germline, CDR1 is SGHKS, CDR2 YYEKEE (reference sequence). This CDR3 is built from 14 residues. V was clipped by 2 bases and J by 2 bases, with 10 bases between them. CDR3 DNA sequence: TGTGCCAGCAGCTTTTCTGGGGGGCAAGAGACCCAGTACTTC. Translating it yields CASSFSGGQETQYF.

The CDR3 loop is CASSFREPPNSPLHF. The CDR3 coding sequence is TGTGCCAGCAGCTTTCGGGAACCCCCTAATTCACCCCTCCACTTT. The chain uses TRBV5-4 and TRBJ1-6; no clear D gene. Trimming stripped 2 bases from V and 6 bases from J, with 12 bases between. This CDR3 has 15 residues. In germline, CDR1 is SGHNT, CDR2 YYREEE (reference sequence).

V is TRBV11-3 and J is TRBJ1-1; D is possibly TRBD1 (6 bases). Looked up from germline, CDR1 is SGHNT and CDR2 is YENEEA. V dropped 3 bases and J dropped 7 bases, with 15 bases sitting between them. The CDR3 is made up of 14 amino acids. CDR3 protein: CASSLGARSNEAFF. Written as DNA, the CDR3 is TGTGCCAGCAGCTTGGGGGCGCGATCTAATGAAGCTTTCTTT.

V is TRBV29-1 and J is TRBJ2-1, with 9 bases aligning to TRBD1. The CDR3 runs 13 residues. V trimming: 6 bases; J trimming: 8 bases; junction bases outside the gene matches: 8. From germline, CDR1 is SQVTM and CDR2 ANQGSEA. The CDR3 region is CSVPGQGFYEQFF. DNA of the CDR3: TGCAGCGTACCGGGACAGGGTTTCTATGAGCAGTTCTTC.

This clone appeared once. This rearrangement joins TRBV18 to TRBJ1-5; 7 bases are shared with TRBD1. CDR3 length equals 14 residues. Germline values: CDR1 KGHSH, CDR2 LQKENI. Trimming removed 5 bases from V and 2 bases from J; junction bases left unmatched: 3. CDR3: CASSATGGNQPQHF. The CDR3 DNA is TGTGCCAGCTCAGCCACAGGGGGCAATCAGCCCCAGCATTTT.

This sequence joins TRBV5-1 and TRBJ1-4; 10 bases map to TRBD1. V was clipped by 0 bases and J by 3 bases; unmatched bases: 5. The CDR3 covers 17 residues. Germline CDR1 and CDR2: SGHRS and YFSETQ. In DNA, the CDR3 is TGCGCCAGCAGCTTGGGACAGGGGGCCATTTCTAATGAAAAACTGTTTTTT. Encoded protein: CASSLGQGAISNEKLFF.

This sequence joins TRBV5-1 and TRBJ2-2; a weak D match, TRBD1 (6 bases). The CDR3 runs to 16 residues. Trimming took 0 bases from V and 4 from J, leaving 13 bases between them. Germline V gene sequence: CDR1 SGHRS, CDR2 YFSETQ. This CDR3 is CASSLGDTMATGELFF. CDR3 in DNA: TGCGCCAGCAGCTTGGGGGACACCATGGCCACCGGGGAGCTGTTTTTT.

V usage is TRBV7-9 and J usage is TRBJ1-6; D gene uncertain. This CDR3 spans 14 amino acids. The V gene lost 5 bases and the J gene lost 10 bases, with 15 bases spanning the gap. Germline values: CDR1 SEHNR, CDR2 FQNEAQ (reference sequence). CDR3 coding DNA: TGTGCCAGCAGCCACGGTCCGATCCCATCACCCCTCCACTTT. Amino acid sequence: CASSHGPIPSPLHF.

The V call is TRBV6-2 or TRBV6-3, the J call TRBJ2-7; no definite D call. Germline-derived CDR1 and CDR2 are MNHEY and SVGEGT. The CDR3 has 11 residues. V shed 6 bases and J shed 6 bases, with 9 bases lying between them. The CDR3 DNA reads TGTGCCAGCAGCCGCCTATCCGAGCAGTACTTC. Protein sequence: CASSRLSEQYF.

The chain has TRBV6-4 and TRBJ1-3, with D unclear. Germline V CDR1 and CDR2: MRHNA, SNTAGT. There are 16 residues in the CDR3. Trimming shortened V by 7 bases and J by 1 base, and 17 bases separated the two germline ends. In DNA, the CDR3 is TGTGCCAGCAAAGAGGACGGGAGCCGATCTGGAAACACCATATATTTT. It specifies CASKEDGSRSGNTIYF.

CDR3 in amino acids: CASSKQGGYTF. For the CDR3, the DNA is TGTGCCAGTAGCAAACAGGGGGGCTACACCTTC. The chain is built from TRBV19 and TRBJ1-2; 7 positions agree with TRBD1. Germline loops: CDR1 LNHDA, CDR2 SQIVND (reference sequence). CDR3 length equals 11 residues. The trim removed 6 bases at V and 8 bases at J, leaving 3 bases unmatched. Full variable domain (rest looked up from reference TRBV19 and TRBJ1-2): DGGITQSPKYLFRKEGQNVTLSCEQNLNHDAMYWYRQDPGQGLRLIYYSQIVNDFQKGDIAEGYSVSREKKESFPLTVTSAQKNPTAFYLCASSKQGGYTFGSGTRLTVV.

V is TRBV2 and J is TRBJ1-5; perhaps TRBD1 as D (5 bases). The germline gives CDR1 SNHLY, CDR2 FYNNEI. V was shortened by 7 bases and J by 0 bases, with 13 bases between the two germline ends. The CDR3 consists of 15 residues. The CDR3 DNA is TGTGCCAGCAAAGGGGCCCCAGATAGCAATCAGCCCCAGCATTTT. The encoded protein is CASKGAPDSNQPQHF.

This chain connects TRBV18 to TRBJ2-7; D might be TRBD2 (7 bases). V was shortened by 0 bases and J by 7 bases, with 22 bases between the two germline ends. CDR1 is KGHSH and CDR2 is LQKENI in the germline V gene. CDR3 length: 17 amino acids. The CDR3 region has the DNA TGTGCCAGCTCACCACCGGGGGGGGGCCGTTCGTGGTGGGAGCAGTACTTC. The encoded protein is CASSPPGGGRSWWEQYF.

The chain links TRBV19 to TRBJ1-1; 7 bases line up with TRBD1. V dropped 5 bases and J dropped 3; count of bases not matched to a gene: 9. This CDR3 is built from 15 residues. Germline V gene data show CDR1 as LNHDA and CDR2 as SQIVND (reference sequence). The CDR3 DNA reads TGTGCCAGTAGTGCTCTGCGGCAGGGGGACACTGAAGCTTTCTTT. Amino acid sequence: CASSALRQGDTEAFF. Variable domain in full (rest from reference TRBV19 and TRBJ1-1): DGGITQSPKYLFRKEGQNVTLSCEQNLNHDAMYWYRQDPGQGLRLIYYSQIVNDFQKGDIAEGYSVSREKKESFPLTVTSAQKNPTAFYLCASSALRQGDTEAFFGQGTRLTVV.

This chain links TRBV29-1 with TRBJ1-2; tentative D call: TRBD1 (5 bases). There are 14 residues in the CDR3. V lost 4 bases and J 2 bases, leaving 14 bases between the germline ends. Germline V gives CDR1 SQVTM, CDR2 ANQGSEA. The CDR3 coding sequence is TGCAGCGTTGCCGGGACGGAGGGCAACTATGGCTACACCTTC. Encoded protein: CSVAGTEGNYGYTF.

The chain combines TRBV7-2 with TRBJ2-7; possibly TRBD2 for D (5 bases). This CDR3 is built from 13 residues. Germline values: CDR1 SGHTA, CDR2 FQGNSA. The V and J ends lost 5 bases and 1 base respectively, with 9 bases between them. The CDR3 is CASSLGVSYEQYF. DNA of the CDR3: TGTGCCAGCAGCCTCGGGGTTTCCTACGAGCAGTACTTC.

V usage is TRBV7-8 and J usage is TRBJ2-3, with 7 bases identical to TRBD1. The CDR3 runs to 16 residues. Germline V gene lookup returns CDR1 SGHVS and CDR2 FQNEAQ. The V and J ends lost 3 bases and 3 bases, in that order; junction bases with no gene match: 9. The CDR3 region is CASSFERGPGTDTQYF. The CDR3 DNA sequence: TGTGCCAGCAGCTTCGAGAGGGGGCCGGGGACAGATACGCAGTATTTT.

This chain joins TRBV2 and TRBJ2-5; possibly TRBD2 for D (6 bases). CDR1 and CDR2 from the germline V gene are SNHLY and FYNNEI. Trimming shortened V by 4 bases and J by 0 bases, and 18 bases separated the two germline ends. The CDR3 loop spans 17 amino acids. CDR3 sequence reads: CASSATPFRGYQETQYF. The CDR3 DNA sequence: TGTGCCAGCAGTGCCACCCCTTTTCGGGGGTACCAAGAGACCCAGTACTTC.

CDR3 residues: CASSSSGGAYEQYF. The CDR3 coding sequence is TGTGCCAGCAGTTCCAGCGGGGGGGCCTACGAGCAGTACTTC. The rearrangement links TRBV7-9 to TRBJ2-7, with TRBD2 matching over 10 bases. V was pared by 6 bases and J by 2 bases, with 4 bases of the junction left unmatched. This CDR3 has 14 amino acids. The V gene's germline CDR1 is SEHNR and CDR2 FQNEAQ (reference sequence).